Below, 28 T cell receptor beta chains from the same sample are listed, as sequenced in a study of neurological immune-mediated disorders (dated by TCRdb to between 2018 and 2021). The method was 5' RACE. Sequencing was performed on an Illumina HiSeq 2500. TCRdb handled the public reads itself, with Q25 trimming in fastp and clone calling in MiXCR, and kept productive beta chains. CDR3 protein sequences are deduplicated, and each keeps its most common genes and DNA. The sample table records 20,000 or so distinct CDR3 sequences; under 15% of these occur just once. Under 20% of the sample belongs to the ten largest clones. Sequencing used PBMCs. Source of these receptors: a woman in her 40s with HTLV-1-associated myelopathy (HAM/TSP).

This clonotype came up many times. This chain joins TRBV20-1 and TRBJ2-2, with TRBD1 as a possible D gene (6 bases). The CDR3 sequence is 12 residues long. Germline assignment: CDR1 DFQATT and CDR2 SNEGSKA (reference sequence). The V gene lost 5 bases and the J gene lost 5 bases, with 9 bases spanning the gap. The CDR3 DNA reads as TGCAGTGCTTCGCAGGGGACCGGGGAGCTGTTTTTT. As protein: CSASQGTGELFF.

The table lists this clonotype with many counts. The chain has TRBV5-1 and TRBJ2-1; 9 nucleotides line up with TRBD1. Germline lookup yields CDR1 SGHRS and CDR2 YFSETQ. The ends lost 4 bases at V and 6 bases at J; junction bases unmatched: 11. The CDR3 loop spans 16 amino acids. The CDR3 region is CASSGMPGTGRNEQFF. CDR3 nucleotides: TGCGCCAGCAGCGGAATGCCCGGGACAGGGCGCAATGAGCAGTTCTTC.

In this sample, this clonotype turned up many times. This chain connects TRBV29-1 to TRBJ1-1, with TRBD1 matching over 9 bases. The CDR3 has 14 amino acids. Trimming at V came to 3 bases and at J to 11 bases, leaving 13 bases not matched to a gene. Germline assignment: CDR1 SQVTM and CDR2 ANQGSEA. This CDR3 is CSVDQEQGAPTAFF. CDR3 coding DNA: TGCAGCGTTGACCAGGAACAGGGGGCTCCGACCGCTTTCTTT.

This clonotype was picked up many times. V is TRBV24-1 and J is TRBJ2-1; maybe TRBD2 (6 bases). Germline lookup yields CDR1 KGHDR and CDR2 SFDVKD. The CDR3 covers 15 residues. V lost 2 bases to trimming and J lost 7 bases, with 14 bases between them. CDR3 bases: TGTGCCACCAGTGATTCGGCGGGGATGGGGAATGAGCAGTTCTTC. It specifies CATSDSAGMGNEQFF.

This clonotype has ten or more counts. CDR3 amino acids: CASSLFESADTQYF. The CDR3 DNA is TGTGCCAGCAGCTTATTCGAATCGGCAGATACGCAGTATTTT. The chain recombines TRBV7-2 with TRBJ2-3; D gene uncertain. The CDR3 has 14 residues. Germline CDR1 SGHTA, CDR2 FQGNSA. V lost 2 bases to trimming and J lost 4 bases, with 10 bases between them.

The table lists this clonotype with many counts. The J gene is TRBJ1-1, the V gene TRBV5-1, with a tentative D call TRBD1 (5 bases). Germline CDR1 and CDR2: SGHRS and YFSETQ. The CDR3 has 12 amino acids. With 4 bases removed from V and 3 bases from J, the gap between germline ends came to 7 bases. The CDR3 nucleotides are TGCGCCAGCAGCCAGGGTCACACTGAAGCTTTCTTT. Protein sequence: CASSQGHTEAFF.

This clonotype is medium-sized (0.01 to 0.1%) by share. This chain joins TRBV4-1 and TRBJ2-1, with 11 bases identical to TRBD2. Looked up from germline, CDR1 is MGHRA and CDR2 is YSYEKL. The CDR3 spans 17 residues. V lost 4 bases to trimming and J lost 2 bases; unmatched junction nucleotides: 7. CDR3 coding DNA: TGCGCCAGCAGCCCATCCACTAGCGGGGGAACCTACAATGAGCAGTTCTTC. It codes for CASSPSTSGGTYNEQFF.

This clonotype has ten or more counts. The genes are TRBV27 and TRBJ1-2; D remains unclear. From germline, CDR1 is MNHEY and CDR2 SMNVEV (reference sequence). Deletions cut 6 bases from V and 8 bases from J, with 19 bases between. This CDR3 is 14 amino acids long. CDR3 amino acids: CASRPKTRLLGYTF. The CDR3 DNA reads as TGTGCCAGCAGACCGAAGACACGTCTGCTCGGCTACACCTTC.

The chain carries TRBV7-3 and TRBJ1-2; D gene uncertain. The CDR3 totals 16 residues. Per germline, CDR1 SGHTA and CDR2 FQGTGA. The V end lost 0 bases, the J end lost 2 bases, and 13 bases lay between the germline ends. Here the CDR3 DNA reads TGTGCCAGCAGCTTAACGCCCCAGACGGGAAACTATGGCTACACCTTC. Its protein product is CASSLTPQTGNYGYTF.

The sample holds many counts of this clonotype. The chain joins TRBV5-1 to TRBJ1-4, with 9 bases aligning to TRBD1. V lost 3 bases to trimming and J lost 0 bases; unmatched junction nucleotides: 12. This CDR3 is 19 amino acids long. Germline V gives CDR1 SGHRS, CDR2 YFSETQ. The CDR3 sequence is CASSSGNRGRLATNEKLFF. Here the CDR3 DNA reads TGCGCCAGCAGCTCGGGGAACAGGGGGCGATTGGCAACTAATGAAAAACTGTTTTTT.

Ten or more counts support this clonotype. This sequence joins TRBV15 and TRBJ2-5; possibly TRBD1 or TRBD2 for D (7 bases each). This CDR3 is built from 15 residues. V was clipped by 1 base and J by 5 bases, with 14 bases between them. Germline CDR1 LNHNV, CDR2 YYDKDF (reference sequence). CDR3 sequence reads: CATSRVQGGIETQYF. The CDR3 region has the DNA TGTGCCACCAGCAGAGTTCAGGGGGGGATCGAGACCCAGTACTTC.

At least ten counts were recorded for this clonotype. The chain is built from TRBV20-1 and TRBJ2-1; 7 positions match TRBD2. The V segment lost 3 bases and the J segment 5 bases; nucleotides outside the gene matches: 7. CDR1 is DFQATT, CDR2 SNEGSKA, per germline (reference sequence). The CDR3 totals 14 residues. The CDR3 bases are TGCAGTGCTAGCGGGGGGTTAACCAACAATGAGCAGTTCTTC. Protein sequence: CSASGGLTNNEQFF.

This clonotype was found many times. The chain uses TRBV12-3 or TRBV12-4 and TRBJ1-1; 9 bases line up with TRBD1. The CDR3 has 15 amino acids. With V trimmed by 6 bases and J by 1 base, 6 bases remained unmatched. CDR3 sequence (DNA): TGTGCCAGCAGCCGTCCGGGACAGGGGAACACTGAAGCTTTCTTT. Its protein product is CASSRPGQGNTEAFF.

This clonotype was counted many times. The rearrangement links TRBV7-2 to TRBJ1-2; D call uncertain. Germline V CDR1 and CDR2: SGHTA, FQGNSA. The CDR3 runs 13 residues. Trimming removed 5 bases at V and 9 bases at J, with 16 bases between. CDR3 region: CASSQDLVGSYTF. CDR3 DNA: TGTGCCAGCAGCCAAGACTTGGTCGGGAGCTACACCTTC.

This clonotype has ten or more counts. The CDR3 region has the DNA TGCAGTGCCCTCTTGGGGAGCTCCTACAATGAGCAGTTCTTC. Translating it yields CSALLGSSYNEQFF. The chain joins TRBV20-1 to TRBJ2-1; maybe TRBD2 (5 bases). The CDR3 has 14 residues. Between the trimmed V and J ends, which lost 6 bases and 0 bases, there was a span of 12 bases. Germline values: CDR1 DFQATT, CDR2 SNEGSKA (reference sequence).

A word on this clonotype: It is unclear where the CDR3 begins or ends on the DNA, so no DNA is shown, and the CDR3 is as TCRdb lists it. This rearrangement joins TRBV5-1 to TRBJ2-7; TRBD1, the D gene given by the table, was not confirmed from the DNA. Ends included, the CDR3 has 20 residues. In germline, CDR1 is SGHRS, CDR2 YFSETQ. The chain's CDR3 is CASSFYICSAPRGRLGEQYF.

This clonotype showed up many times. The chain uses TRBV5-1 and TRBJ2-7, with 9 bases fitting TRBD1. Germline CDR1 is SGHRS and CDR2 is YFSETQ. After removal of 3 bases from V and 3 bases from J, the junction contained 4 bases not matched to a gene. The length of the CDR3 is 14 residues. CDR3 amino acids: CASSWGQGNYEQYV. The CDR3 coding sequence is TGCGCCAGCAGCTGGGGACAGGGAAACTACGAGCAGTACGTC.

By share, this clonotype ranks as medium-sized. The chain uses TRBV20-1 and TRBJ2-7; perhaps D is TRBD1 or TRBD2 (5 bases each). This CDR3 is built from 13 residues. V lost 6 bases and J lost 7, with 19 bases in between. The germline CDR1 and CDR2 sequences are DFQATT and SNEGSKA (reference sequence). The CDR3 sequence: CSAPRGRLGEQYF. The CDR3 DNA reads TGCAGTGCCCCCCGGGGCAGGTTAGGGGAGCAGTACTTC.

This clonotype was recorded many times. The J gene is TRBJ1-6, the V gene TRBV20-1, with D hard to call. V dropped 6 bases and J dropped 4 bases, with 13 bases sitting between them. Germline lookup yields CDR1 DFQATT and CDR2 SNEGSKA (reference sequence). This CDR3 has 14 amino acids. This chain's CDR3 is CSASKGGYNSPLHF. The CDR3 DNA sequence: TGCAGTGCCAGCAAGGGCGGGTATAATTCACCCCTCCACTTT.

At least ten counts were recorded for this clonotype. J is TRBJ2-1 and V is TRBV7-6; unclear D gene. Germline V gene data show CDR1 as SGHVS and CDR2 as FNYEAQ. Trimming took 1 base from V and 7 from J, leaving 17 bases between them. The CDR3 consists of 16 residues. CDR3 nucleotides: TGTGCCAGCAGCTTAGTCCCGGCTGCGACGGTAAATGAGCAGTTCTTC. The encoded protein is CASSLVPAATVNEQFF. Complete variable domain (other parts from reference TRBV7-6 and TRBJ2-1): GAGVSQSPRYKVTKRGQDVALRCDPISGHVSLYWYRQALGQGPEFLTYFNYEAQQDKSGLPNDRFSAERPEGSISTLTIQRTEQRDSAMYRCASSLVPAATVNEQFFGPGTRLTVL.

At least ten counts were recorded for this clonotype. The chain couples TRBV20-1 to TRBJ2-5; D is possibly TRBD1 or TRBD2 (5 bases each). The V and J ends lost 7 bases and 3 bases respectively, with 21 bases between them. CDR1 is DFQATT, CDR2 SNEGSKA, per germline (reference sequence). The CDR3 has 15 residues. CDR3 coding DNA: TGCAGTGTCCCACCCCCGGGACGAGAGGAAGAGACCCAGTACTTC. Protein: CSVPPPGREEETQYF.

Ten or more counts support this clonotype. The chain couples TRBV6-5 to TRBJ1-1; 12 bases match TRBD1. The CDR3 extends over 15 amino acids. The germline V gene encodes CDR1 MNHEY and CDR2 SVGAGI. Trimming at V came to 6 bases and at J to 1 base, leaving 3 bases not matched to a gene. DNA for the CDR3: TGTGCCAGCAGGGGACAGGGGGCTGGGAACACTGAAGCTTTCTTT. Encoded protein: CASRGQGAGNTEAFF.

This chain links TRBV15 with TRBJ2-7, with D possibly matching TRBD1 (6 bases). Germline V gives CDR1 LNHNV, CDR2 YYDKDF (reference sequence). Deletions cut 1 base from V and 3 bases from J, with 16 bases between. This CDR3 has 16 residues. The CDR3 is CATSRVTMNRDYEQYF. CDR3 nucleotides: TGTGCCACCAGCAGAGTCACTATGAACAGGGACTACGAGCAGTACTTC.

This clonotype showed up many times. The rearrangement links TRBV20-1 to TRBJ1-3; D is possibly TRBD1 (5 bases). The ends were cut back, 3 bases at V and 0 bases at J, with 15 bases in the middle. Germline CDR1 DFQATT, CDR2 SNEGSKA (reference sequence). CDR3 length: 16 amino acids. CDR3 sequence (DNA): TGCAGTGCTAGTAAATACAGGTCACGCTCTGGAAACACCATATATTTT. This gives the protein CSASKYRSRSGNTIYF.

This clonotype was detected many times. J is TRBJ1-1 and V is TRBV5-1; a possible D gene is TRBD1 (6 bases). The CDR3 loop spans 13 amino acids. V was trimmed by 4 bases and J by 7 bases, leaving 14 bases between them. CDR1 and CDR2 (germline): SGHRS, YFSETQ. The CDR3 DNA is TGCGCCAGCAGCCCATTAAGGACAGATGAAGCTTTCTTT. This sequence encodes CASSPLRTDEAFF.

Judged by abundance, this clonotype is medium-sized. The rearrangement links TRBV20-1 to TRBJ1-4; D is unresolved. The CDR3 loop spans 14 amino acids. Germline V lookup: CDR1 DFQATT, CDR2 SNEGSKA (reference sequence). CDR3 DNA sequence: TGCAGCCTAGGCCCCACCGCACCTAATGAAAAACTGTTTTTT. Amino acids: CSLGPTAPNEKLFF.

This chain uses TRBV29-1 with TRBJ2-1, with TRBD2 matching over 7 bases. Germline V gene data show CDR1 as SQVTM and CDR2 as ANQGSEA. This CDR3 has 13 amino acids. CDR3 coding DNA: TGCGTAAAGCGGGGATCGGGCCTCAATGAGCAGTTCTTC. Translated: CVKRGSGLNEQFF.

In this sample, this clonotype turned up many times. The chain combines TRBV28 with TRBJ1-1; D ambiguous. The length of the CDR3 is 11 residues. The germline gives CDR1 MDHEN, CDR2 SYDVKM. V gave up 2 bases and J gave up 10 bases, with 8 bases separating them. This CDR3 is CASSLTRRAFF. CDR3 nucleotides: TGTGCCAGCAGTTTAACCCGCAGAGCTTTCTTT.